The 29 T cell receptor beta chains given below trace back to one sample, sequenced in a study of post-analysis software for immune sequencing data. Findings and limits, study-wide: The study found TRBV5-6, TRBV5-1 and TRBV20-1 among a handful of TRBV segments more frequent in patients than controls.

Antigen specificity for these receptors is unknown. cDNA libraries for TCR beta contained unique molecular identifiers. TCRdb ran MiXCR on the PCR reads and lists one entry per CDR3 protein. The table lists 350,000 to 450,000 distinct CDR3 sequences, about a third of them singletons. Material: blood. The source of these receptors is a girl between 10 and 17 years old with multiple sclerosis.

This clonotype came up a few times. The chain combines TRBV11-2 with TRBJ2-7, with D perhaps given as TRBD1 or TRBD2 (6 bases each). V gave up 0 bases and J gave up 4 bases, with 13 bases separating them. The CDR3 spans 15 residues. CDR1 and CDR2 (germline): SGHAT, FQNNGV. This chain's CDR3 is CASSLDNGGGYEQYF. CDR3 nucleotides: TGTGCCAGCAGCTTAGACAACGGGGGCGGGTACGAGCAGTACTTC.

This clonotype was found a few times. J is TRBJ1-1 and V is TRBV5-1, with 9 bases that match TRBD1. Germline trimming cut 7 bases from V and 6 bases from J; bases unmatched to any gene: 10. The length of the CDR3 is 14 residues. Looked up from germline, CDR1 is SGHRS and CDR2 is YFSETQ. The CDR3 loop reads CASAPGQGNSEAFF. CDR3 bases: TGCGCCAGCGCTCCGGGACAGGGTAACTCTGAAGCTTTCTTT.

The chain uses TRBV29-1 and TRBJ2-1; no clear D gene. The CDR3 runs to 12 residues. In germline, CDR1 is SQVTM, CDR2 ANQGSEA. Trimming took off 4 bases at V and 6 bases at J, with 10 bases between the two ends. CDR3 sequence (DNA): TGCAGCGTTGTGACCCAGCTCAATGAGCAGTTCTTC. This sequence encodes CSVVTQLNEQFF.

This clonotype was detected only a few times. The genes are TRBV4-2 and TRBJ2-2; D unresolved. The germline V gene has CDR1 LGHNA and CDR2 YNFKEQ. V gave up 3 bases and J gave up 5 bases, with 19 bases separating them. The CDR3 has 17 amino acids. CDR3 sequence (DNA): TGTGCCAGCAGCCAGGACCTGGATGGATTCCGAACCGGGGAGCTGTTTTTT. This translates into CASSQDLDGFRTGELFF.

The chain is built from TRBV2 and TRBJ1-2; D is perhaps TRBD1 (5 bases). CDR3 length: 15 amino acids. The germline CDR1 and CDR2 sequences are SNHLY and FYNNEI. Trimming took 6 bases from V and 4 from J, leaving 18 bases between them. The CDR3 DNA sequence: TGTGCCAGCAGGCTAGAGCAGGGAATAATCTATGGCTACACCTTC. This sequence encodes CASRLEQGIIYGYTF.

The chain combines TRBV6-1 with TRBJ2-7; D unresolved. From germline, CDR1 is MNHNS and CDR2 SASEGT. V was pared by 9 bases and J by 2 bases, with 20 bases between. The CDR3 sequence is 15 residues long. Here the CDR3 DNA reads TGTGCCAGTACGGGCTCCTTGAGGTTTCCCTACGAGCAGTACTTC. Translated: CASTGSLRFPYEQYF.

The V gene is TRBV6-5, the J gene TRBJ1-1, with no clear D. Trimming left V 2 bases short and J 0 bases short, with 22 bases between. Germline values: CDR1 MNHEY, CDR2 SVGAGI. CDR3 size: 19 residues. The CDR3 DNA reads TGTGCCAGCAGTTACCACTCGATGGCCCGGAGCAGGTTGAACACTGAAGCTTTCTTT. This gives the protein CASSYHSMARSRLNTEAFF.

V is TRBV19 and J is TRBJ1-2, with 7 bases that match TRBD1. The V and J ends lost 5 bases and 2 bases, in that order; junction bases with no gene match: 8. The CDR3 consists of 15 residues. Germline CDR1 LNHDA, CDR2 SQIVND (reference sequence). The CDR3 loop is CASSDRQGVNYGYTF. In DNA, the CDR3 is TGTGCCAGTAGTGACCGACAGGGAGTGAACTATGGCTACACCTTC. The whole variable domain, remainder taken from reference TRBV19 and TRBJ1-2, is DGGITQSPKYLFRKEGQNVTLSCEQNLNHDAMYWYRQDPGQGLRLIYYSQIVNDFQKGDIAEGYSVSREKKESFPLTVTSAQKNPTAFYLCASSDRQGVNYGYTFGSGTRLTVV.

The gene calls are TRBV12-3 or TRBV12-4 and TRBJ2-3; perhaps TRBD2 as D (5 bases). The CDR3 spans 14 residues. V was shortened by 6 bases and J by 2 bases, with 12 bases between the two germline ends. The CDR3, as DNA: TGTGCCAGCAGGCCGCCGGGATCCACAGATACGCAGTATTTT. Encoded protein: CASRPPGSTDTQYF.

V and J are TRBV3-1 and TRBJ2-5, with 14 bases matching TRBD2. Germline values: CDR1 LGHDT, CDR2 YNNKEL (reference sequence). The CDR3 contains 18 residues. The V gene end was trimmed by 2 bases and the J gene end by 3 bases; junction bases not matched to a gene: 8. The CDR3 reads CASSQNPGLAGAEETQYF. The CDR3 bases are TGTGCCAGCAGCCAAAACCCGGGACTAGCGGGGGCCGAAGAGACCCAGTACTTC.

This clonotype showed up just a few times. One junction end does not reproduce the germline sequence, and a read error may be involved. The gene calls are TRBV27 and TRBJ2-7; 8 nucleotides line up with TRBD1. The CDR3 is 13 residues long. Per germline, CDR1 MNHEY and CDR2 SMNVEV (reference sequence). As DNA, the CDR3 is TGCGCCAGCAGCCCCGGGACAGGCTACGAGCAGTACTTC. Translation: CASSPGTGYEQYF.

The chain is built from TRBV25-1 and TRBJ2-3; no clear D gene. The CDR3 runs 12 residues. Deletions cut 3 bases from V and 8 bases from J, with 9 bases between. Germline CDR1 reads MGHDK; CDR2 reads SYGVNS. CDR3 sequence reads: CASSDPGPTQYF. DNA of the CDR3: TGTGCCAGCAGTGACCCCGGGCCTACGCAGTATTTT.

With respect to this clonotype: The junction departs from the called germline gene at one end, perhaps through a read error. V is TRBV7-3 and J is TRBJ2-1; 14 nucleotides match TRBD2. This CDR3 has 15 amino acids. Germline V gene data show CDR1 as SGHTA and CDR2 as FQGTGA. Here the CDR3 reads CVSSQTSGGADEQFF. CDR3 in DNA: TGTGTCAGCAGCCAGACTAGCGGGGGGGCCGATGAGCAGTTCTTC.

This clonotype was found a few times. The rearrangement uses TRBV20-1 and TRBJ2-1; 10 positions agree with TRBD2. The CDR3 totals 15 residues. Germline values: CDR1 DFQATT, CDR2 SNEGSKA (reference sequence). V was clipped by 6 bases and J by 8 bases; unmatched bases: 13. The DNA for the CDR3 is TGCAGTGCCGGAGGGCTAGCGGGGGTTGGCGATGAGCAGTTCTTC. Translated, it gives CSAGGLAGVGDEQFF.

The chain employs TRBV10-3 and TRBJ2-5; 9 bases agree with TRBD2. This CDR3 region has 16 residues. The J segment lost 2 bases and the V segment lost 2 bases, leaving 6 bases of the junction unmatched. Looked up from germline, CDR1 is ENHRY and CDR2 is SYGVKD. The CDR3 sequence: CAISESQRGAQETQYF. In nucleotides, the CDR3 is TGTGCCATCAGTGAGAGCCAGCGGGGGGCTCAAGAGACCCAGTACTTC.

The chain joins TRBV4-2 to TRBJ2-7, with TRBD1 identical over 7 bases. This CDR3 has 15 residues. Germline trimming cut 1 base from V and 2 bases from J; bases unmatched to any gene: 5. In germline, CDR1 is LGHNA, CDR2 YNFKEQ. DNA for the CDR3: TGTGCCAGCAGCCAAGTTTCGACAGGGACCTACGAGCAGTACTTC. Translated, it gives CASSQVSTGTYEQYF.

CDR3 DNA sequence: TGCGCCAGCAGCCCTGAGGCACATTTTACGCAGTATTTT. It is translated as CASSPEAHFTQYF. V usage is TRBV4-1 and J usage is TRBJ2-3; D remains ambiguous. This CDR3 is built from 13 residues. Germline CDR1 MGHRA, CDR2 YSYEKL. The ends were cut back, 4 bases at V and 8 bases at J, with 13 bases in the middle.

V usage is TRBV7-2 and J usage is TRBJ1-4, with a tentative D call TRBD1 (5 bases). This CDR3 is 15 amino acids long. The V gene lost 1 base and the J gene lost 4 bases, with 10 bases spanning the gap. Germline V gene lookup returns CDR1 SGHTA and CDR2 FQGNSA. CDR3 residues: CASSLVAGINEKLFF. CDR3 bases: TGTGCCAGCAGCTTAGTGGCAGGGATTAATGAAAAACTGTTTTTT.

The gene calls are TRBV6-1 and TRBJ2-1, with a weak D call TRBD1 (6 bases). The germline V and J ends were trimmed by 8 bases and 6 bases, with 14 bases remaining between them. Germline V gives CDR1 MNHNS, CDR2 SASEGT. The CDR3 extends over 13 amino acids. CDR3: CASGRGGCNEQFF. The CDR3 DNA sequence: TGTGCCAGCGGGCGAGGGGGTTGCAATGAGCAGTTCTTC.

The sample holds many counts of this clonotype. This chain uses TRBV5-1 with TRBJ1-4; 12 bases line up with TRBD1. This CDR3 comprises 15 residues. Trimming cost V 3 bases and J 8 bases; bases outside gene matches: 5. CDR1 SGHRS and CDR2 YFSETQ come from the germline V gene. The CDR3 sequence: CASSSGTGGFEKLFF. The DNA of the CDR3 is TGCGCCAGCAGCTCAGGGACAGGGGGCTTCGAAAAACTGTTTTTT.

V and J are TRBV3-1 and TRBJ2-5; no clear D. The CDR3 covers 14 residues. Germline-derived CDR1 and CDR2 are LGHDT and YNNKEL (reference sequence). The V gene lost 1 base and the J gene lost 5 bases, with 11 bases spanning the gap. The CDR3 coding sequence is TGTGCCAGCAGCCAAGGCCTGAGTGGGGAGACCCAGTACTTC. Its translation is CASSQGLSGETQYF.

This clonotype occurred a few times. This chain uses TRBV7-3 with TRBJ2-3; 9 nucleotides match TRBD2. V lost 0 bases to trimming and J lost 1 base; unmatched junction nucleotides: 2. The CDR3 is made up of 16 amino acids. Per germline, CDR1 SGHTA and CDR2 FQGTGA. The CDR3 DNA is TGTGCCAGCAGCTTAACAGCGGGGGGAGGCACAGATACGCAGTATTTT. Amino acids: CASSLTAGGGTDTQYF.

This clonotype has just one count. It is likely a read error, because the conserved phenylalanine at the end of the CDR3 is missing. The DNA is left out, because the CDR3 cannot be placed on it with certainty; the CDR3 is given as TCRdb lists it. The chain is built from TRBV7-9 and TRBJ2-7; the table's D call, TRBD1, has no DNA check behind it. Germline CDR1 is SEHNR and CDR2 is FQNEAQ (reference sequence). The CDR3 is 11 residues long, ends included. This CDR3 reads CASSSTGGLVC.

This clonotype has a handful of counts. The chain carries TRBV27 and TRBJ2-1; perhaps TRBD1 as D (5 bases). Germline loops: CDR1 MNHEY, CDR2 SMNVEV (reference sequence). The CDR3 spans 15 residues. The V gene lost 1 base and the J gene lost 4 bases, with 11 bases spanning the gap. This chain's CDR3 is CASSLLTGTYNEQFF. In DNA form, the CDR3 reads TGTGCCAGCAGTTTATTAACAGGCACTTACAATGAGCAGTTCTTC.

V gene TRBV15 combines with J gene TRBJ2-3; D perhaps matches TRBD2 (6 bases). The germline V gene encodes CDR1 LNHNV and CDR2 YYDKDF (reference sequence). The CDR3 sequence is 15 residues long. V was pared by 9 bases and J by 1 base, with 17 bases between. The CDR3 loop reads CATKATSSGTDTQYF. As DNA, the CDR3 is TGTGCCACAAAAGCGACTAGTTCGGGCACAGATACGCAGTATTTT.

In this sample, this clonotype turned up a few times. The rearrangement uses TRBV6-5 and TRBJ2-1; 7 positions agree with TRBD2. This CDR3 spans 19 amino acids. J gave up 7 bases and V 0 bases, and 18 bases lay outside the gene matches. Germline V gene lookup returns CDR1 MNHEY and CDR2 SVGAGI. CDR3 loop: CASSYSARGGSGVGNEQFF. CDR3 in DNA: TGTGCCAGCAGTTACTCCGCTCGGGGAGGGAGCGGGGTCGGGAATGAGCAGTTCTTC.

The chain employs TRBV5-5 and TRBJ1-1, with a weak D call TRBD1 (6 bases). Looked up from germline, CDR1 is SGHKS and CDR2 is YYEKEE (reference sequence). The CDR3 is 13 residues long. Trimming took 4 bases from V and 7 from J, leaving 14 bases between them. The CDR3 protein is CASSPSGEGEAFF. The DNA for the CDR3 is TGTGCCAGCAGCCCCTCAGGGGAGGGTGAAGCTTTCTTT.

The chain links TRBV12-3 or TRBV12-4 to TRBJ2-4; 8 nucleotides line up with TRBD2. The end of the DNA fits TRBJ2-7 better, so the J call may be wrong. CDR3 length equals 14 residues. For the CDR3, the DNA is TGTGCCAGATCAGCGGGGGTCCCTTCCTACGAGCAGTACTTC. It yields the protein CARSAGVPSYEQYF.

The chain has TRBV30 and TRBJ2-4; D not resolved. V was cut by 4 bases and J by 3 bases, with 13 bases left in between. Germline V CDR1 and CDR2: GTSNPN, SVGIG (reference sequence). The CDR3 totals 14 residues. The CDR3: CAWIGKGDKNIQYF. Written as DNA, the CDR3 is TGTGCCTGGATAGGAAAGGGTGACAAAAACATTCAGTACTTC.